Below, 31 T cell receptor beta chains from the same sample are listed, as sequenced in a study of T-cell memory formation after mild COVID-19. TCRdb called the 5' RACE reads again in MiXCR, with one record for every CDR3 protein. This sample has about 140,000 distinct CDR3 sequences; 11% to 15% occur once, and the top ten carry around 27%. The specimen was PBMCs or a T cell subset sorted from them (not recorded which). The source of these receptors is an adult woman who had mild COVID-19 (a few samples of this study predate the infection). Cell type and time point are not known.

This clonotype appeared many times. The J gene is TRBJ1-1, the V gene TRBV4-1; D gene ambiguous. The V end lost 1 base, the J end lost 8 bases, and 8 bases lay between the germline ends. The germline V gene encodes CDR1 MGHRA and CDR2 YSYEKL. The CDR3 has 12 residues. The CDR3 protein is CASSQGTGEAFF. CDR3 in DNA: TGCGCCAGCAGCCAAGGGACTGGCGAAGCTTTCTTT.

The chain links TRBV20-1 to TRBJ1-1; TRBD1 matches 8 bases. Germline V gene data show CDR1 as DFQATT and CDR2 as SNEGSKA (reference sequence). The V segment lost 3 bases and the J segment 2 bases; nucleotides outside the gene matches: 11. This CDR3 is 16 amino acids long. The CDR3 reads CSARAPTGAGNTEAFF. CDR3 coding DNA: TGCAGTGCTAGGGCCCCGACAGGGGCCGGAAACACTGAAGCTTTCTTT.

This clonotype has more than one count but fewer than ten. The chain uses TRBV12-3 or TRBV12-4 and TRBJ2-5; 8 nucleotides line up with TRBD2. The ends lost 5 bases at V and 5 bases at J; junction bases unmatched: 10. This CDR3 comprises 15 residues. The CDR3: CASSLSWAGGETQYF. CDR3 sequence (DNA): TGTGCCAGCAGTCTCTCATGGGCGGGAGGTGAGACCCAGTACTTC.

V and J are TRBV13 and TRBJ2-7; TRBD2 agrees at 16 bases. Trimming took 5 bases from V and 4 from J; bases not matched to a gene: 5. The length of the CDR3 is 16 residues. Germline V CDR1 and CDR2: PRHDT, FYEKMQ (reference sequence). DNA for the CDR3: TGTGCCAGCAGCGCGGGACTAGCGGGAGGGGGGTACGAGCAGTACTTC. It specifies CASSAGLAGGGYEQYF.

The J gene is TRBJ2-2, the V gene TRBV7-3; 8 bases line up with TRBD2. The CDR3 length is 16 residues. The junction had 6 bases not matched to a gene; V was cut back by 5 bases and J by 1 base. Germline lookup yields CDR1 SGHTA and CDR2 FQGTGA. The CDR3 here is CASSQPGGMNTGELFF. CDR3 DNA: TGTGCCAGCAGCCAACCGGGAGGGATGAACACCGGGGAGCTGTTTTTT.

The chain employs TRBV24-1 and TRBJ2-1; the match to TRBD2 covers 8 bases. The CDR3 covers 18 residues. Germline V lookup: CDR1 KGHDR, CDR2 SFDVKD. Unmatched junction bases numbered 12, after V lost 1 base and J lost 5 bases. The CDR3 reads CATSDFRAASGPHNEQFF. The CDR3 coding sequence is TGTGCCACCAGTGATTTTAGGGCAGCTAGCGGGCCCCACAATGAGCAGTTCTTC.

This clonotype was observed a few times. The J gene is TRBJ2-5, the V gene TRBV12-3 or TRBV12-4; no clear D gene. V was trimmed by 4 bases and J by 6 bases, leaving 15 bases between them. The CDR3 is 14 residues long. DNA for the CDR3: TGTGCCAGCAGTTCCCCTCTTGGCGTCCAGACCCAGTACTTC. Amino acids: CASSSPLGVQTQYF.

CDR3 sequence reads: CASSRGGYNEQFF. The CDR3, as DNA: TGTGCCAGCTCCAGAGGAGGGTACAATGAGCAGTTCTTC. The genes are TRBV18 and TRBJ2-1; D possibly corresponds to TRBD2 (6 bases). This CDR3 has 13 amino acids. Trimming pared 6 bases from V and 4 bases from J, leaving 10 bases between. The germline V gene encodes CDR1 KGHSH and CDR2 LQKENI.

The rearrangement uses TRBV20-1 and TRBJ2-3, with 7 bases aligning to TRBD2. Losses at the gene ends were 0 bases for V and 4 bases for J; bases not matched to a gene: 4. CDR1 is DFQATT and CDR2 is SNEGSKA in the germline V gene (reference sequence). The CDR3 spans 14 residues. The CDR3 loop reads CSARDGGNPDTQYF. The CDR3 nucleotides read TGCAGTGCTAGAGACGGGGGGAACCCAGATACGCAGTATTTT.

V is TRBV10-3 and J is TRBJ2-3, with D tentatively TRBD2 (6 bases). Trimming took 0 bases from V and 3 from J, leaving 13 bases between them. CDR1 and CDR2 (germline): ENHRY, SYGVKD. This CDR3 spans 16 amino acids. In nucleotides, the CDR3 is TGTGCCATCAGTGAGTCAGGCCGGGAGTTGACAGATACGCAGTATTTT. Encoded protein: CAISESGRELTDTQYF.

The chain joins TRBV6-2 or TRBV6-3 to TRBJ2-1; no firm D call. Germline assignment: CDR1 MNHEY and CDR2 SVGEGT. Trimming took off 6 bases at V and 9 bases at J, with 9 bases between the two ends. The CDR3 is 11 residues long. The CDR3 here is CASRLTGEQFF. As DNA, the CDR3 is TGTGCCAGCAGGCTAACTGGTGAGCAGTTCTTC.

The CDR3 spells CASSMGLAGGVEQYF. CDR3 sequence (DNA): TGTGCCAGTAGTATGGGACTAGCGGGAGGGGTCGAGCAGTACTTC. The chain recombines TRBV19 with TRBJ2-7; TRBD2 aligns across 16 bases. J gave up 6 bases and V 3 bases, and 2 bases lay outside the gene matches. The CDR3 runs to 15 residues. Per the germline V gene, CDR1 is LNHDA and CDR2 is SQIVND (reference sequence).

The rearrangement links TRBV7-8 to TRBJ1-1, with a possible D match to TRBD1 (5 bases). The CDR3 consists of 15 residues. Germline assignment: CDR1 SGHVS and CDR2 FQNEAQ. V lost 5 bases, J lost 5 bases, and 18 bases lay in between. The CDR3 is CASSTSGDGGTEAFF. CDR3 nucleotides: TGTGCCAGCAGCACGAGTGGGGACGGGGGGACTGAAGCTTTCTTT.

This clonotype appeared many times. The CDR3 region has the DNA TGCGCCAGCAGCCCAAACATTGGAGGCTACGAGCAGTACTTC. It encodes CASSPNIGGYEQYF. The chain carries TRBV5-1 and TRBJ2-7, with D tentatively TRBD2 (5 bases). The CDR3 sequence is 14 residues long. The germline CDR1 and CDR2 sequences are SGHRS and YFSETQ. V was pared by 4 bases and J by 3 bases, with 14 bases between.

The J gene is TRBJ1-5, the V gene TRBV2; D gene uncertain. CDR1 and CDR2 (germline): SNHLY, FYNNEI. The V and J ends lost 2 bases and 1 base respectively, with 6 bases between them. CDR3 size: 14 residues. The CDR3 loop reads CASSEIQSNQPQHF. CDR3 bases: TGTGCCAGCAGTGAAATTCAGAGCAATCAGCCCCAGCATTTT.

V and J are TRBV20-1 and TRBJ2-5; D perhaps matches TRBD1 (5 bases). Germline assignment: CDR1 DFQATT and CDR2 SNEGSKA (reference sequence). The CDR3 consists of 13 residues. The V and J ends lost 4 bases and 0 bases respectively, with 9 bases between them. The CDR3 protein is CSAKGPNQETQYF. CDR3 nucleotides: TGCAGTGCTAAGGGGCCCAACCAAGAGACCCAGTACTTC.

The V call is TRBV15, the J call TRBJ1-2; D remains unclear. Germline lookup yields CDR1 LNHNV and CDR2 YYDKDF (reference sequence). The CDR3 consists of 16 residues. V was shortened by 0 bases and J by 4 bases, with 15 bases between the two germline ends. The CDR3 nucleotides read TGTGCCACCAGCAGAGAAAGTTGGCAGACGCCCTATGGCTACACCTTC. Amino acids: CATSRESWQTPYGYTF. The whole variable domain, filled in from reference TRBV15 and TRBJ1-2, reads DAMVIQNPRYQVTQFGKPVTLSCSQTLNHNVMYWYQQKSSQAPKLLFHYYDKDFNNEADTPDNFQSRRPNTSFCFLDIRSPGLGDTAMYLCATSRESWQTPYGYTFGSGTRLTVV.

V usage is TRBV6-2 or TRBV6-3 and J usage is TRBJ2-7; weak D call: TRBD2 (6 bases). The germline V gene has CDR1 MNHEY and CDR2 SVGEGT. The V end was cut by 2 bases, the J end by 5 bases, with 13 bases between. The CDR3 extends over 14 amino acids. The CDR3 loop is CASSYAGTYNEQYF. In nucleotides, the CDR3 is TGTGCCAGCAGTTACGCAGGGACTTATAACGAGCAGTACTTC.

This clonotype was found a few times. The chain recombines TRBV7-3 with TRBJ2-2; tentatively, D is TRBD1 (6 bases). With 0 bases removed from V and 0 bases from J, the gap between germline ends came to 14 bases. Germline loops: CDR1 SGHTA, CDR2 FQGTGA. CDR3 length: 18 amino acids. The chain's CDR3 is CASSLTIDRHTNTGELFF. The CDR3 DNA sequence: TGTGCCAGCAGCTTAACCATTGACAGGCACACGAACACCGGGGAGCTGTTTTTT. The whole variable domain, filled in from reference TRBV7-3 and TRBJ2-2, reads GAGVSQTPSNKVTEKGKYVELRCDPISGHTALYWYRQSLGQGPEFLIYFQGTGAADDSGLPNDRFFAVRPEGSVSTLKIQRTERGDSAVYLCASSLTIDRHTNTGELFFGEGSRLTVL.

Here the CDR3 reads CASSLGLAGIYNEQFF. The CDR3 DNA follows: TGTGCCAGCAGTTTAGGGTTAGCGGGAATCTACAATGAGCAGTTCTTC. The chain links TRBV12-3 or TRBV12-4 to TRBJ2-1, with TRBD2 matching 8 bases. J gave up 3 bases and V 1 base, and 5 bases lay outside the gene matches. The CDR3 contains 16 residues.

J is TRBJ1-1 and V is TRBV19, with 9 nucleotides matching TRBD1. Germline V gene lookup returns CDR1 LNHDA and CDR2 SQIVND (reference sequence). J lost 4 bases, V lost 8 bases, and 5 bases had no gene match. The length of the CDR3 is 13 residues. CDR3 nucleotide sequence: TGTGCCAGTCGAGGGACAGGGCCCACTGAAGCTTTCTTT. It specifies CASRGTGPTEAFF.

The genes are TRBV11-2 and TRBJ2-3; TRBD2 matches at 16 bases. There are 19 residues in the CDR3. V gave up 5 bases and J gave up 3 bases; unmatched junction bases: 11. Germline CDR1 SGHAT, CDR2 FQNNGV. CDR3 bases: TGTGCCAGCAGCCTCCTGGGACTAGCGGGAGGGCAATCTACAGATACGCAGTATTTT. It codes for CASSLLGLAGGQSTDTQYF.

This clonotype showed up many times. The chain has TRBV4-3 and TRBJ2-7; D uncertain. Trimming took 3 bases from V and 0 from J, leaving 9 bases between them. The CDR3 is 14 residues long. Germline V CDR1 and CDR2: LGHNA, YSLEER. CDR3 loop: CASSHKSDSYEQYF. Here the CDR3 DNA reads TGCGCCAGCAGCCACAAAAGCGACTCCTACGAGCAGTACTTC.

The chain couples TRBV6-2 or TRBV6-3 to TRBJ2-1; D not resolved. Germline CDR1 and CDR2: MNHEY and SVGEGT. CDR3 length equals 14 residues. Trimming left V 2 bases short and J 8 bases short, with 13 bases between. The CDR3 region has the DNA TGTGCCAGCAGTTACCGGGCCGGTGGGTATGAGCAGTTCTTC. Protein sequence: CASSYRAGGYEQFF.

This clonotype has a handful of counts. The chain combines TRBV5-8 with TRBJ2-7; tentative D call: TRBD2 (5 bases). In germline, CDR1 is SGHTS, CDR2 YDEGEE. The CDR3 contains 14 residues. V gave up 6 bases and J gave up 3 bases, with 16 bases separating them. CDR3 coding DNA: TGTGCCAGCACCGTAGGGCCTGGAGGCTACGAGCAGTACTTC. Translated: CASTVGPGGYEQYF.

This chain uses TRBV7-2 with TRBJ2-7, with D perhaps matching TRBD2 (6 bases). The CDR3 totals 13 residues. CDR1 and CDR2 from the germline V gene are SGHTA and FQGNSA. The V and J ends lost 3 bases and 7 bases respectively, with 13 bases between them. As DNA, the CDR3 is TGTGCCAGCAGCTTCGGGGGACTGGGTGAGCAGTACTTC. Translating gives CASSFGGLGEQYF.

In its sample, this clonotype was seen a few times. The V and J genes are TRBV13 and TRBJ2-7; 8 bases match TRBD2. Germline V CDR1 and CDR2: PRHDT, FYEKMQ (reference sequence). V was pared by 4 bases and J by 3 bases, with 2 bases of the junction left unmatched. CDR3 length: 13 residues. This CDR3 is CASSWGLVYEQYF. The DNA for the CDR3 is TGTGCCAGCAGCTGGGGACTAGTCTACGAGCAGTACTTC.

This clonotype was found many times. The V call is TRBV7-4, the J call TRBJ2-1; D is unclear. V shed 0 bases and J shed 6 bases, with 9 bases lying between them. Germline lookup yields CDR1 SGHVT and CDR2 SQSDAQ. This CDR3 contains 14 residues. The CDR3: CASSLAEAINEQFF. The DNA for the CDR3 is TGTGCCAGCAGCTTAGCGGAAGCTATCAATGAGCAGTTCTTC.

The chain carries TRBV20-1 and TRBJ2-7, with TRBD2 matching over 7 bases. Per germline, CDR1 DFQATT and CDR2 SNEGSKA (reference sequence). Losses at the gene ends were 3 bases for V and 0 bases for J; bases not matched to a gene: 8. The CDR3 length is 15 residues. CDR3 amino acids: CSARQSGMISYEQYF. The CDR3 region has the DNA TGCAGTGCTAGGCAAAGCGGGATGATCTCCTACGAGCAGTACTTC.

Note on this clonotype: Germline is not matched at one junction end, which may reflect a read error. The chain has TRBV5-1 and TRBJ2-7; 8 bases are a match to TRBD1. Germline values: CDR1 SGHRS, CDR2 YFSETQ. The CDR3 contains 15 residues. The DNA for the CDR3 is TGCGCCAGCAGATTGGTAGGGACAGGAGCCTACGAGCAGTACTTC. This sequence encodes CASRLVGTGAYEQYF. The full variable domain, with the rest looked up from reference TRBV5-1 and TRBJ2-7, is KAGVTQTPRYLIKTRGQQVTLSCSPISGHRSVSWYQQTPGQGLQFLFEYFSETQRNKGNFPGRFSGRQFSNSRSEMNVSTLELGDSALYLCASRLVGTGAYEQYFGPGTRLTVT.

This clonotype was picked up a small number of times. The chain combines TRBV19 with TRBJ2-5, with D maybe TRBD2 (6 bases). The CDR3 covers 12 residues. Germline CDR1 reads LNHDA; CDR2 reads SQIVND (reference sequence). Trimming pared 6 bases from V and 5 bases from J, leaving 10 bases between. CDR3 DNA sequence: TGTGCCAGTAGCGGGAGTGATGAGACCCAGTACTTC. It is translated as CASSGSDETQYF.